This record covers a single T cell receptor (beta chain). The repertoire was sequenced with immunoSEQ multiplex PCR; TCRdb's copy has only in-frame clones and lacks some. Among a few hundred thousand clones listed, approximately 91% were seen once. The sample comes from a study of blood T cell repertoires in COVID-19. Study-wide context: The United States, Italy and Spain were the sources of the acute and convalescent COVID-19 samples.

Germline CDR1 reads LGHNA; CDR2 reads YSLEER. This CDR3 region has 17 residues. V shed 4 bases and J 4 bases; nucleotides not matched to a gene: 14. The sequencing input was peripheral blood. This receptor was obtained from a human donor in a cohort sampled during active COVID-19. V and J are TRBV4-3 and TRBJ1-1; 8 positions match TRBD1. Written as DNA, the CDR3 is TGCGCCAGCAGCCCGGGACAGGTCGCCTCTACTGGCACTGAAGCTTTCTTT. Translation gives CASSPGQVASTGTEAFF.